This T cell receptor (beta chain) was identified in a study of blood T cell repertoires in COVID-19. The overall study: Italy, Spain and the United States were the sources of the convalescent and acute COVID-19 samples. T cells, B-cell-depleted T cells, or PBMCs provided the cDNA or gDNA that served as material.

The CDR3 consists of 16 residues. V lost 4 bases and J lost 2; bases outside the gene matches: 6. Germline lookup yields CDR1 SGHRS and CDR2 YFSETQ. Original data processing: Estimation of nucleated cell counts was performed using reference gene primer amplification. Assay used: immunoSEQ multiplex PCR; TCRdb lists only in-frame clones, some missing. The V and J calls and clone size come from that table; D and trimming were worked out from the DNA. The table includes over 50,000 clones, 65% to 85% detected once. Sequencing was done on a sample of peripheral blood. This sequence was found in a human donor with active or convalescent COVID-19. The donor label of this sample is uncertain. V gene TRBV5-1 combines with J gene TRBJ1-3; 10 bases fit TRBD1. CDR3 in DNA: TGCGCCAGCAGCCGGATGGGGACAGGGGCTGGAAACACCATATATTTT. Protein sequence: CASSRMGTGAGNTIYF.